This TCR beta chain was recorded in a study of early T cells in non-severe SARS-CoV-2 infection. Study overall: Unpaired chains resulted from sequencing bulk RNA of unsorted whole blood. Points from the study as a whole: The VDJdb matching leaned toward anti-spike CD8 responses and overlooked private and CD4 specificities.

Attached unique molecular identifiers marked individual cDNA molecules. Each CDR3 protein gets one entry after TCRdb re-called the 5' RACE reads with MiXCR. The sample holds approximately 84,000 distinct CDR3 sequences, roughly an eighth seen once. Notes on this clonotype: Antigen unknown.

The CDR3 contains 14 residues. Deletions cut 3 bases from V and 0 bases from J, with 8 bases between. This sequence originates from an adult who was a healthcare worker with PCR-confirmed SARS-CoV-2 infection or an uninfected control (not recorded which). This chain links TRBV12-3 or TRBV12-4 with TRBJ1-2; no firm D call. The specimen sequenced was whole blood. The CDR3 DNA reads TGTGCCAGCAGTTTTCATCTCTCTAACTATGGCTACACCTTC. This gives the protein CASSFHLSNYGYTF.